This TCR beta chain was documented in a study of blood T cell repertoires in COVID-19. TCRdb keeps only in-frame clones here, not all; method: immunoSEQ multiplex PCR. The sample includes more than 85,000 clones, approximately 91% of them seen just once. The CDR3 loop spans 14 amino acids. The trim removed 4 bases at V and 10 bases at J, leaving 7 bases unmatched. The germline gives CDR1 SGHRS, CDR2 YFSETQ. The source material was peripheral blood. The V gene is TRBV5-1, the J gene TRBJ1-6, with 8 bases aligning to TRBD1. This receptor was identified in a woman older than 75 with acute or convalescent COVID-19. The CDR3 loop reads CASSRDRPESPLHF. The CDR3 bases are TGCGCCAGCAGCCGGGACAGGCCGGAGTCACCCCTCCACTTT.